A selection of T cell receptor beta chains follows, all from one sample in a study of cytomegalovirus exposure and HLA in healthy donors. Assay used: immunoSEQ multiplex PCR; TCRdb lists only in-frame clones, some missing. The table has 77,000 or so clones, around 75% seen once; the top ten hold roughly 7.2%. Source material: PBMCs. These receptors originate from a woman between 35 and 50 years old in good health and CMV-seronegative. The CDR3 runs from the conserved cysteine through the conserved F or W. Fields, in order: D gene, clone size, J gene, V gene, CDR3 DNA, CDR3 protein. D genes are given only for firm matches. The listing skips clone size in some rows; elsewhere it reads once, few, many or a size class.

D gene: NA
clone size: NA
J gene: TRBJ1-2
V gene: TRBV2
CDR3 DNA: TGTGCCAGCAGTAAGGAGGGGTTGGATGGCTACACCTTC
CDR3 protein: CASSKEGLDGYTF

D gene: NA
clone size: NA
J gene: TRBJ2-1
V gene: TRBV10-3
CDR3 DNA: TGTGCCATCAGAGAGGTTGGGGGCCATGAGCAGTTCTTC
CDR3 protein: CAIREVGGHEQFF

D gene: NA
clone size: NA
J gene: TRBJ2-5
V gene: TRBV7-8
CDR3 DNA: TGTGCCAGCAGCTTTCTAGGAGGGGAGACCCAGTACTTC
CDR3 protein: CASSFLGGETQYF

D gene: NA
clone size: few
J gene: TRBJ1-4
V gene: TRBV28
CDR3 DNA: TGTGCCAGCACCCCTCAATCGGTAGGGGCTAATGAAAAACTGTTTTTT
CDR3 protein: CASTPQSVGANEKLFF

D gene: NA
clone size: NA
J gene: TRBJ1-5
V gene: TRBV2
CDR3 DNA: TGTGCCAGCACCGCCTATAGCAATCAGCCCCAGCATTTT
CDR3 protein: CASTAYSNQPQHF

D gene: TRBD1
clone size: NA
J gene: TRBJ1-1
V gene: TRBV7-9
CDR3 DNA: TGTGCCAGCAGCCCGCGGACAGGGGGTTCGAATGAAGCTTTCTTT
CDR3 protein: CASSPRTGGSNEAFF

D gene: NA
clone size: NA
J gene: TRBJ2-3
V gene: TRBV18
CDR3 DNA: TGTGCCAGCTCACCACTGTCGCTAGCGGATACGCAGTATTTT
CDR3 protein: CASSPLSLADTQYF

D gene: TRBD2
clone size: NA
J gene: TRBJ2-1
V gene: TRBV11-2
CDR3 DNA: TGTGCCAGCAGCAGACGCGGGAGGGATTACAATGAGCAGTTCTTC
CDR3 protein: CASSRRGRDYNEQFF

D gene: TRBD1
clone size: few
J gene: TRBJ1-6
V gene: TRBV6-1
CDR3 DNA: TGTGCCAGCAGTGAAGAGACAGGGGGTAATTCACCCCTCCACTTT
CDR3 protein: CASSEETGGNSPLHF

D gene: NA
clone size: NA
J gene: TRBJ1-2
V gene: TRBV15
CDR3 DNA: TGTGCCACCAGCAGAGATCAGGGGCCCGGTACTGGCTACACCTTC
CDR3 protein: CATSRDQGPGTGYTF

D gene: NA
clone size: NA
J gene: TRBJ2-5
V gene: TRBV28
CDR3 DNA: TGTGCCAGCACCCAGGAGCGGGCCATCCGAGAGACCCAGTACTTC
CDR3 protein: CASTQERAIRETQYF

D gene: TRBD1
clone size: NA
J gene: TRBJ2-7
V gene: TRBV30
CDR3 DNA: TGTGCCTGGACACACGGGGACAGGGCCTACGAGCAGTACTTC
CDR3 protein: CAWTHGDRAYEQYF

D gene: TRBD2
clone size: NA
J gene: TRBJ2-5
V gene: TRBV6-6
CDR3 DNA: TGTGCCAGCAGCATAAGACTAGCGGGAGATCAAGAGACCCAGTACTTC
CDR3 protein: CASSIRLAGDQETQYF

D gene: TRBD2
clone size: NA
J gene: TRBJ2-5
V gene: TRBV7-9
CDR3 DNA: TGTGCCAGCAGCTCCACAGCGGGAGGGAAGGAGACCCAGTACTTC
CDR3 protein: CASSSTAGGKETQYF

D gene: TRBD2
clone size: NA
J gene: TRBJ2-7
V gene: TRBV29-1
CDR3 DNA: TGCAGCGGGGCGGGACTAGCGGGAGGTGGAGGCTCCTACGAGCAGTACTTC
CDR3 protein: CSGAGLAGGGGSYEQYF

D gene: NA
clone size: NA
J gene: TRBJ2-7
V gene: TRBV28
CDR3 DNA: TGTGCCAGCAGTTTCCTAACCTACGAGCAGTACTTC
CDR3 protein: CASSFLTYEQYF

D gene: TRBD1
clone size: few
J gene: TRBJ2-1
V gene: TRBV5-6
CDR3 DNA: TGTGCCAGCAGCCCGGACAGGGGGCTAGGTGAGCAGTTCTTC
CDR3 protein: CASSPDRGLGEQFF

D gene: TRBD1
clone size: NA
J gene: TRBJ1-2
V gene: TRBV7-2
CDR3 DNA: TGTGCCAGCAGCTTGATGACAGGGGGCTATGGCTACACCTTC
CDR3 protein: CASSLMTGGYGYTF

D gene: NA
clone size: NA
J gene: TRBJ1-1
V gene: TRBV7-3
CDR3 DNA: TGTGCCAGCAGGTATCCAGGGAGGCAAGCTTTCTTT
CDR3 protein: CASRYPGRQAFF

D gene: NA
clone size: NA
J gene: TRBJ2-3
V gene: TRBV28
CDR3 DNA: TGTGCCAGCGGGTTTAGCGACCTTTGGGATACGCAGTATTTT
CDR3 protein: CASGFSDLWDTQYF

D gene: TRBD2
clone size: few
J gene: TRBJ2-7
V gene: TRBV5-8
CDR3 DNA: TGTGCCAGCAGTTTCGCGGGGGGGACCTACGAGCAGTACTTC
CDR3 protein: CASSFAGGTYEQYF

D gene: TRBD1
clone size: NA
J gene: TRBJ1-6
V gene: TRBV30
CDR3 DNA: TGTGCCTTCTTACAGGGGGATAATTCACCCCTCCACTTT
CDR3 protein: CAFLQGDNSPLHF

D gene: TRBD1
clone size: NA
J gene: TRBJ2-7
V gene: TRBV7-9
CDR3 DNA: TGTGCCAGCAGCTCGACAGGGAACGAGCAGTACTTC
CDR3 protein: CASSSTGNEQYF

D gene: NA
clone size: NA
J gene: TRBJ1-3
V gene: TRBV5-1
CDR3 DNA: TGCGCCAGCAGCCCAGCGGGTTTCTCTGGAAACACCATATATTTT
CDR3 protein: CASSPAGFSGNTIYF

D gene: NA
clone size: NA
J gene: TRBJ1-5
V gene: TRBV21-1
CDR3 DNA: TGTGCCAGCAGCAAGGACTTTCACAGGGGACATAGCAATCAGCCCCAGCATTTT
CDR3 protein: CASSKDFHRGHSNQPQHF

D gene: TRBD1
clone size: NA
J gene: TRBJ1-1
V gene: TRBV18
CDR3 DNA: TGTGCCAGCTCAGACAGGGGGCGAAACACTGAAGCTTTCTTT
CDR3 protein: CASSDRGRNTEAFF

D gene: NA
clone size: NA
J gene: TRBJ1-6
V gene: TRBV23-1
CDR3 DNA: TGCGCCAGCAGTCAATCGGGAATCAGGGCGGATAATTCACCCCTCCACTTT
CDR3 protein: CASSQSGIRADNSPLHF

D gene: NA
clone size: once
J gene: TRBJ1-4
V gene: TRBV5-3
CDR3 DNA: TGTGCCACCGACCCGCAGGGGTCTAATGAAAAACTGTTTTTT
CDR3 protein: CATDPQGSNEKLFF

D gene: NA
clone size: NA
J gene: TRBJ1-4
V gene: TRBV7-9
CDR3 DNA: TGTGCCAGCAGCTTTCTTATGGGCAGTGCAACTAATGAAAAACTGTTTTTT
CDR3 protein: CASSFLMGSATNEKLFF

D gene: NA
clone size: NA
J gene: TRBJ1-3
V gene: TRBV29-1
CDR3 DNA: TGCAGCGTTGTTGGGGGCCGGGGCGACGGAAACACCATATATTTT
CDR3 protein: CSVVGGRGDGNTIYF

D gene: NA
clone size: NA
J gene: TRBJ2-1
V gene: TRBV19
CDR3 DNA: TGTGCCAGTAGTGGAGGTTGGGCTGCCGACACCAATGAGCAGTTCTTC
CDR3 protein: CASSGGWAADTNEQFF

D gene: TRBD1
clone size: NA
J gene: TRBJ1-4
V gene: TRBV30
CDR3 DNA: TGTGCGCAGATAACCGGGACAGCAGGAGAAAAACTGTTTTTT
CDR3 protein: CAQITGTAGEKLFF

D gene: TRBD1
clone size: NA
J gene: TRBJ2-7
V gene: TRBV30
CDR3 DNA: TGTGCCTGGACTCATTGGGACAGGGGCTACGAGCAGTACTTC
CDR3 protein: CAWTHWDRGYEQYF

D gene: NA
clone size: NA
J gene: TRBJ2-2
V gene: TRBV11-2
CDR3 DNA: TGTGCCAGCAGCTTAGTTTTCAATGCTTGGACAGCGAAGGGGGAGCTGTTTTTT
CDR3 protein: CASSLVFNAWTAKGELFF

D gene: NA
clone size: NA
J gene: TRBJ1-1
V gene: TRBV18
CDR3 DNA: TGTGCCAGCTCACCACGATCTCTAGGGGTGGGCACTGAAGCTTTCTTT
CDR3 protein: CASSPRSLGVGTEAFF

D gene: TRBD2
clone size: NA
J gene: TRBJ2-5
V gene: TRBV4-3
CDR3 DNA: TGCGCCAGCAGCCAGCTAGCGGGAGGGCCGTGGGAGACCCAGTACTTC
CDR3 protein: CASSQLAGGPWETQYF

D gene: NA
clone size: NA
J gene: TRBJ2-7
V gene: TRBV6-5
CDR3 DNA: TGTGCCAGCAGTTACTCCAGGATACCAAGCTCCTACGAGCAGTACTTC
CDR3 protein: CASSYSRIPSSYEQYF

D gene: TRBD2
clone size: NA
J gene: TRBJ2-1
V gene: TRBV11-2
CDR3 DNA: TGTGCCAGCAGCTTGGAGGATTTCGGGGGGGCCTACAATGAGCAGTTCTTC
CDR3 protein: CASSLEDFGGAYNEQFF

D gene: NA
clone size: NA
J gene: TRBJ2-2
V gene: TRBV25-1
CDR3 DNA: TGTGCCAGCAGTGAAAACCCACAGGGAACCGAAAGGACCGGGGAGCTGTTTTTT
CDR3 protein: CASSENPQGTERTGELFF

D gene: NA
clone size: few
J gene: TRBJ1-2
V gene: TRBV2
CDR3 DNA: TGTGCCAGCAGTATTACAACTGGCTACACCTTC
CDR3 protein: CASSITTGYTF